This T cell receptor (beta chain) originates from a study of cytomegalovirus exposure and HLA in healthy donors. Regarding the study as a whole: Cytomegalovirus-associated TCR beta chains were listed, numbering roughly 150. Across all donors, roughly uniform sequencing depth was an assumption of the presence/absence analyses.

About this clone: Its cognate antigen is unknown.

A multiplex PCR was run with 60 Vbeta primers and 13 Jbeta primers. The method was immunoSEQ multiplex PCR; TCRdb's version includes in-frame clones alone and lacks a portion of them. The sample has approximately 150,000 clones; 78% are singletons. Sequencing was performed on PBMCs. The sequence came from a female donor in good health and CMV-seronegative.

The CDR3 here is CASSTSGRISEQFF. The CDR3 coding sequence is TGCGCCAGCTCAACTAGCGGGAGAATTAGTGAGCAGTTCTTC. This sequence joins TRBV5-1 and TRBJ2-1, with 11 positions matching TRBD2. The J segment lost 9 bases and the V segment lost 7 bases, leaving 9 bases of the junction unmatched. CDR1 is SGHRS, CDR2 YFSETQ, per germline. The CDR3 covers 14 residues.